This TCR beta chain came from a study of OX40 agonist ivuxolimab in advanced cancers. About the study: Every 2 weeks, ivuxolimab was infused into the patients intravenously at between 0.01 and 10 mg/kg. Three individuals attained partial responses, comprising one hepatocellular carcinoma case and two cutaneous melanoma cases.

Study outcomes and limitations: In general, CD8+ T cells held more expanded clones than CD4+ did, on average.

As for this clone: Its antigen is unidentified.

Measured with immunoSEQ multiplex PCR; TCRdb has only the in-frame clones, and not every one. The table records about 68,000 clones, about 82% of them present only once. Cycle 7 day 1, cycle 4 day 1, and baseline were the timepoints at which blood was sampled. Sequencing used CD4+ or CD8+ T cells sorted from blood, obtained in a trial of the OX40 agonist ivuxolimab. The TCR originated in an adult with an advanced solid tumor such as melanoma, head and neck, liver or kidney cancer.

The CDR3 sequence: CASSPLRNTGELFF. The DNA for the CDR3 is TGTGCCAGCAGCCCCCTACGGAACACCGGGGAGCTGTTTTTT. The genes are TRBV27 and TRBJ2-2; D is unresolved. CDR1 and CDR2 (germline): MNHEY, SMNVEV (reference sequence). This CDR3 contains 14 residues. The V end was cut by 6 bases, the J end by 1 base, with 9 bases between.